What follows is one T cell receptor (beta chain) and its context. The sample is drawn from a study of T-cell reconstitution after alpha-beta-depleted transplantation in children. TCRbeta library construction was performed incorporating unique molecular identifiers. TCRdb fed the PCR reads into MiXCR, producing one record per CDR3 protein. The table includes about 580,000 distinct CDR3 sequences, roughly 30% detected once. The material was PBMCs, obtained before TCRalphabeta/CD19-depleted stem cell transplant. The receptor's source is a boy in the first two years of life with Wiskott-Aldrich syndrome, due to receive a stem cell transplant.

The CDR3 region has the DNA TGTGCCACCAGTGGACCAAGGGTGTCTAGCACAGATACGCAGTATTTT. Residues: CATSGPRVSSTDTQYF. V usage is TRBV24-1 and J usage is TRBJ2-3, with D unclear. Trimming left V 5 bases short and J 0 bases short, with 14 bases between. Germline values: CDR1 KGHDR, CDR2 SFDVKD. The CDR3 covers 16 residues.